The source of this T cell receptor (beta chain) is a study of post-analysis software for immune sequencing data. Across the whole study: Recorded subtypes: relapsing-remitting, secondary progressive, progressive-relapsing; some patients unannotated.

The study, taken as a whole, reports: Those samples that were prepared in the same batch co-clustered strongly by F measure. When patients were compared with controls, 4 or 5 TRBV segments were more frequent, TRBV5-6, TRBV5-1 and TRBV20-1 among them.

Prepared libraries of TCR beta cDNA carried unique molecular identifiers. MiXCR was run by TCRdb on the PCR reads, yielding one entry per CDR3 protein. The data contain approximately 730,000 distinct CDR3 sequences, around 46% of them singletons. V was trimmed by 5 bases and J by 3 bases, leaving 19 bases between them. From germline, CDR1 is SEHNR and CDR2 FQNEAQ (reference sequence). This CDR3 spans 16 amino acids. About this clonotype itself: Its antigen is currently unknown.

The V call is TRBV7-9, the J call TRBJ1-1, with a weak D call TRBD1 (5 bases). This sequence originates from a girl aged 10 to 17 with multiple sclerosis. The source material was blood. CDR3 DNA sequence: TGTGCCAGCAGCGTCGGGATGACAGATCAGTACACTGAAGCTTTCTTT. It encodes CASSVGMTDQYTEAFF.